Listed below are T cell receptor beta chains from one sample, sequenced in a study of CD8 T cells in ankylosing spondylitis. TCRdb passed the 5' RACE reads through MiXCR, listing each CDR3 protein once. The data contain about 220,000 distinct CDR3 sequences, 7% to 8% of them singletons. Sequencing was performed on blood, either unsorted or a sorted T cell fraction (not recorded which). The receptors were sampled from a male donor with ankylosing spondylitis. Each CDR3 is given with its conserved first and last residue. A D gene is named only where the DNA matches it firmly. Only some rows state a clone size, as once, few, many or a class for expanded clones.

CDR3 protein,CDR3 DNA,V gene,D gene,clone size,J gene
CASSRLAESSYNEQFF,TGTGCCAGCAGTCGACTAGCGGAGAGCTCCTACAATGAGCAGTTCTTC,TRBV12-3/TRBV12-4,TRBD2,many,TRBJ2-1
CASKIGQGAREQYF,TGTGCCAGCAAAATCGGACAGGGGGCTCGGGAGCAGTACTTC,TRBV6-6,TRBD1,many,TRBJ2-7
CSVGVGAYEQYF,TGCAGCGTCGGGGTGGGGGCCTACGAGCAGTACTTC,TRBV29-1,-,many,TRBJ2-7
CASSLDPVGANYGYTF,TGCGCCAGCAGCCTCGACCCTGTGGGAGCTAACTATGGCTACACCTTC,TRBV4-1,-,few,TRBJ1-2
CASSSDLRGYEQYF,TGTGCCAGCAGCTCAGACTTGCGGGGCTACGAGCAGTACTTC,TRBV7-9,-,few,TRBJ2-7
CASSPLTGTGQETQYF,TGTGCCAGCTCACCATTGACCGGGACAGGCCAAGAGACCCAGTACTTC,TRBV18,TRBD1,many,TRBJ2-5
CASIKGLASSYEQYF,TGTGCCAGCATTAAAGGACTGGCGAGCTCCTACGAGCAGTACTTC,TRBV2,-,many,TRBJ2-7
CSVGRRTAQETQYF,TGCAGCGTGGGTCGTAGGACGGCTCAAGAGACCCAGTACTTC,TRBV29-1,-,few,TRBJ2-5
CASSSSLGTDTQYF,TGTGCCAGCAGCTCCAGCCTAGGCACAGATACGCAGTATTTT,TRBV7-2,-,many,TRBJ2-3
CASKMAAVRQPQHF,TGTGCCAGCAAAATGGCCGCCGTCCGGCAGCCCCAGCATTTT,TRBV28,-,many,TRBJ1-5
CASSLQTAWSPNSPLHF,TGTGCCAGCAGCTTACAGACAGCTTGGTCACCGAATTCACCCCTCCACTTT,TRBV11-1,-,-,TRBJ1-6
CSVEDLTSDYNEQFF,TGCAGCGTTGAAGATCTTACTAGCGACTACAATGAGCAGTTCTTC,TRBV29-1,TRBD2,many,TRBJ2-1
CASSSGTGGMLGTEAFF,TGCGCCAGCAGCAGTGGGACAGGCGGGATGTTAGGCACTGAAGCTTTCTTT,TRBV5-1,TRBD1,many,TRBJ1-1
CASSPTVAKNIQYF,TGTGCCAGCAGTCCAACCGTAGCCAAAAACATTCAGTACTTC,TRBV27,-,many,TRBJ2-4
CASSFYPVAGYEQYF,TGTGCCAGCAGCTTTTACCCCGTAGCGGGCTACGAGCAGTACTTC,TRBV7-2,TRBD2,many,TRBJ2-7
CASRGPRPTDTQYF,TGCGCCAGCAGGGGACCGCGACCCACAGATACGCAGTATTTT,TRBV5-1,-,many,TRBJ2-3
CASSLVNSPLHF,TGTGCCAGCAGCTTAGTGAACTCACCCCTCCACTTT,TRBV11-2,-,many,TRBJ1-6
CASRELGQGPDTQYF,TGTGCCAGCAGAGAACTTGGACAGGGCCCAGATACGCAGTATTTT,TRBV2,TRBD1,many,TRBJ2-3
CASSSQRAGEQFF,TGTGCCAGCAGTTCCCAGCGGGCTGGGGAGCAGTTCTTC,TRBV12-3/TRBV12-4,-,many,TRBJ2-1
CASSLSISNQPQHF,TGTGCCAGCAGCTTAAGTATTAGCAATCAGCCCCAGCATTTT,TRBV7-9,-,many,TRBJ1-5
CSARGTPGTSGRQPYNEQFF,TGCAGTGCTAGGGGTACCCCCGGGACTAGCGGGAGGCAACCTTACAATGAGCAGTTCTTC,TRBV20-1,TRBD2,-,TRBJ2-1
CASSKEGDRGGNTEAFF,TGTGCCAGCAGCAAAGAAGGGGACAGGGGAGGGAACACTGAAGCTTTCTTT,TRBV21-1,-,many,TRBJ1-1
CASSGTRIDEQFF,TGTGCCAGCAGCGGGACTAGGATCGATGAGCAGTTCTTC,TRBV7-9,TRBD2,many,TRBJ2-1
CASSYRVGETQYF,TGTGCTAGCAGCTACAGGGTCGGAGAGACCCAGTACTTC,TRBV7-7,-,many,TRBJ2-5
CASRNSGSNQPQHF,TGTGCCAGCAGAAATTCTGGGTCAAATCAGCCCCAGCATTTT,TRBV6-2/TRBV6-3,-,many,TRBJ1-5
CASSYAEGSSYEQYF,TGTGCCAGCAGTTACGCCGAGGGTTCTTCCTACGAGCAGTACTTC,TRBV6-5,-,many,TRBJ2-7
CSVEGTFYGYTF,TGCAGCGTTGAGGGCACGTTCTATGGCTACACCTTC,TRBV29-1,-,many,TRBJ1-2
CASSAQVFPDTQYF,TGTGCCAGCAGTGCTCAGGTTTTCCCAGATACGCAGTATTTT,TRBV28,-,few,TRBJ2-3
CASSPGQGATEAFF,TGCGCCAGCAGCCCGGGACAGGGGGCGACGGAAGCTTTCTTT,TRBV4-3,TRBD1,few,TRBJ1-1
CASSQSRGETQYF,TGTGCCAGCAGCCAATCTAGGGGAGAGACCCAGTACTTC,TRBV16,-,many,TRBJ2-5
CASSGGFGTEETQYF,TGTGCCAGCAGTGGAGGTTTCGGGACGGAAGAGACCCAGTACTTC,TRBV28,-,many,TRBJ2-5
CASSLEGTGGTEAFF,TGCGCCAGCAGCTTGGAGGGGACAGGGGGCACTGAAGCTTTCTTT,TRBV5-1,TRBD1,many,TRBJ1-1
CASSPGTRIFPMTYEQYF,TGTGCCAGCAGCCCCGGGACACGGATATTCCCTATGACCTACGAGCAGTACTTC,TRBV11-1,-,many,TRBJ2-7
CASSFRVSSYEQYF,TGTGCCAGCAGTTTTAGGGTGAGCTCCTACGAGCAGTACTTC,TRBV28,-,-,TRBJ2-7
CASAVLADVPGELFF,TGTGCCAGTGCCGTACTAGCGGACGTCCCAGGGGAGCTGTTTTTT,TRBV7-9,TRBD2,many,TRBJ2-2
CASSQGSGTSSYEQYF,TGCGCCAGCAGCCAAGGGTCGGGAACGAGCTCCTACGAGCAGTACTTC,TRBV4-3,-,many,TRBJ2-7
CASSRTWGADQPQHF,TGCGCCAGCAGCCGAACCTGGGGGGCCGATCAGCCCCAGCATTTT,TRBV4-1,-,few,TRBJ1-5
CSVAARGLGYGYTF,TGCAGCGTTGCCGCAAGGGGTCTTGGCTATGGCTACACCTTC,TRBV29-1,-,many,TRBJ1-2
CASSQGSSRGVYEQYF,TGCGCCAGCAGCCAAGGCTCCTCCAGGGGGGTCTACGAGCAGTACTTC,TRBV4-3,-,many,TRBJ2-7
CASSFGGLAGSYNEQFF,TGTGCCAGCAGCTTCGGAGGACTAGCGGGGTCCTACAATGAGCAGTTCTTC,TRBV7-9,TRBD2,many,TRBJ2-1
CSVDSRLTEETQYF,TGCAGCGTTGACTCCCGGCTCACCGAAGAGACCCAGTACTTC,TRBV29-1,-,many,TRBJ2-5
CASSFAGPEAFF,TGCGCCAGCAGCTTCGCAGGGCCTGAAGCTTTCTTT,TRBV5-1,-,many,TRBJ1-1
CASSQDAFKNTEAFF,TGCGCCAGCAGCCAAGATGCGTTCAAGAACACTGAAGCTTTCTTT,TRBV4-3,-,many,TRBJ1-1
CASSVISSYEQYF,TGTGCCAGCAGCGTCATAAGCTCCTACGAGCAGTACTTC,TRBV28,-,many,TRBJ2-7